This T cell receptor beta chain was captured in a study of cytomegalovirus exposure and HLA in healthy donors. Points from the study as a whole: In a later analysis, common viral pathogens appeared linked to several of the most significant clusters.

A remark on this clone: Antigen specificity is unknown.

With 60 Vbeta and 13 Jbeta primers, the PCR was carried out. The table came from immunoSEQ multiplex PCR; TCRdb's copy has only in-frame clones and leaves some out. The sample gives 80,000 to 100,000 clones, 65% to 85% of which show up once; around 3% is in the top ten. Germline V lookup: CDR1 MNHEY, CDR2 SMNVEV (reference sequence). Unmatched junction bases numbered 2, after V lost 6 bases and J lost 8 bases. The CDR3 extends over 13 amino acids. The chain carries TRBV27 and TRBJ1-6; 9 nucleotides align to TRBD1. Source material: PBMCs. The TCR sequence derives from a man between 35 and 55 years old in good health and CMV-seronegative. CDR3 DNA sequence: TGTGCCAGCAGACGACAGGGGGATTCACCCCTCCACTTT. It specifies CASRRQGDSPLHF.